This T cell receptor (beta chain) was sequenced for a study of blood T cell repertoires in COVID-19. Study details: Acute and convalescent COVID-19 samples came from the United States, Italy and Spain. In each case, the material was cDNA or gDNA derived from T cells, B-cell-depleted T cells, or PBMCs.

With V trimmed by 3 bases and J by 15 bases, 2 bases remained unmatched. The germline V gene has CDR1 SGHNT and CDR2 YYREEE (reference sequence). The CDR3 extends over 11 amino acids. Authors' data handling: From reference gene primer amplification, estimates of nucleated cell counts were derived. The protocol was immunoSEQ multiplex PCR, while the TCRdb copy is restricted to in-frame clones and leaves out a portion. D and trimming were read from the DNA, whereas the V and J calls and clone size are those reported in that table. The repertoire holds about 410,000 clones, with 75% to 90% as singletons.

This clonotype was sampled from a woman aged 25 to 39 with active or convalescent COVID-19. The chain employs TRBV5-4 and TRBJ2-1; 11 bases agree with TRBD1. The sequenced sample was peripheral blood. The CDR3 is CASSSGTGGFF. CDR3 coding DNA: TGTGCCAGCAGCTCCGGGACAGGGGGGTTCTTC.